This T cell receptor (beta chain) came from a study of human T cells and chemical hapten exposure. Overall study: Patients, a majority of them female, were diagnosed with alopecia areata, totalis or universalis. Yields of TCR per sample differed, chiefly owing to small differences in pooled library volume. Findings and limits, study-wide: In the PT1 data, expanded TCR counts showed a positive correlation with patch test score.

This clonotype was counted ten times or more. What it binds is not known. Time point denoted: patch test 1, 2 weeks after DPC sensitization. Treatment specified: therapeutic diphenylcyclopropenone sensitization with weekly scalp DPC. The study's library attached unique molecular identifiers to single cDNA molecules. TCRdb reprocessed the RACE reads via MiXCR and lists one record per CDR3 protein. The data show 55,000 to 85,000 distinct CDR3 sequences, around 9.8% seen once. The CDR3 has 13 residues. Trimming removed 1 base from V and 4 bases from J, with 8 bases in between. Germline lookup yields CDR1 SGHTA and CDR2 FQGNSA.

The TCR originated in a woman aged 40 to 55 with alopecia areata. Some clones in this sample may be carry-over from other donors' samples. The rearrangement links TRBV7-2 to TRBJ2-7, with a tentative D call TRBD2 (6 bases). This sample comprised whole blood, obtained in connection with sensitization to the hapten diphenylcyclopropenone (DPC). CDR3 loop: CASSLGREYEQYF. The CDR3 coding sequence is TGTGCCAGCAGCTTAGGGAGGGAATACGAGCAGTACTTC.